This TCR beta chain stems from a study of somatic mutations in cytotoxic T cells in rheumatoid arthritis. This clone has just one count. Libraries were prepared by immunoSEQ multiplex PCR; TCRdb keeps only in-frame clonotypes and omits some of them. This table has about 10,000 clones, around 81% appearing once. Looked up from germline, CDR1 is MNHNY and CDR2 is SVGAGI (reference sequence). The length of the CDR3 is 14 residues. The V gene lost 2 bases and the J gene lost 10 bases, with 12 bases spanning the gap. The specimen sequenced was CD8+ T cells sorted from blood. The TCR comes from an adult with rheumatoid arthritis. The rearrangement uses TRBV6-6 and TRBJ1-6; weak D call: TRBD1 (6 bases). CDR3 DNA: TGTGCCAGCAGTTACGAACAGGGCCCCTCACCCCTCCACTTT. Its protein is CASSYEQGPSPLHF.